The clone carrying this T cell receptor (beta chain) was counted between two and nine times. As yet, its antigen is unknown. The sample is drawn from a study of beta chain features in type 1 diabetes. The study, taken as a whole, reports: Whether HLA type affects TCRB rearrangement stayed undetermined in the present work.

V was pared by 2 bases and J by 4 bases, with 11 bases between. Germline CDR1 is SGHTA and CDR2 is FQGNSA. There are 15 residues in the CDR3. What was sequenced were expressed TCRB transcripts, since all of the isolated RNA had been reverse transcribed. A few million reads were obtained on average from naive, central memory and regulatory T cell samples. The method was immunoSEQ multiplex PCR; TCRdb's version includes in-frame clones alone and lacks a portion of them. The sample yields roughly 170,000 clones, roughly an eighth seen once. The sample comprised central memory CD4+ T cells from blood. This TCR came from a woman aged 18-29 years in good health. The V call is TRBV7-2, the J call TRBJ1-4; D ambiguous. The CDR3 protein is CASSLYAGYNEKLFF. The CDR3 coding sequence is TGTGCCAGCAGCTTATATGCCGGGTATAATGAAAAACTGTTTTTT.